Each of the 5 T cell receptor beta chains below was sequenced from the same sample in a study of blood T cell repertoires in COVID-19. The protocol was immunoSEQ multiplex PCR, while the TCRdb copy is restricted to in-frame clones and leaves out a portion. The sample shows about 200,000 clones, around nine tenths of them seen only once. The sample comprised peripheral blood. These receptor sequences come from a man aged 18 to 30 with active or convalescent COVID-19.

This chain uses TRBV9 with TRBJ1-6, with a weak D call TRBD1 (5 bases). The CDR3 extends over 15 amino acids. V lost 4 bases to trimming and J lost 7 bases, with 15 bases between them. The germline gives CDR1 SGDLS, CDR2 YYNGEE. Here the CDR3 DNA reads TGTGCCAGCAGCCAAAGCGGGACTATGAATTCACCCCTCCACTTT. Amino acid sequence: CASSQSGTMNSPLHF.

V and J are TRBV4-1 and TRBJ1-6; the D is unclear. The CDR3 sequence is 11 residues long. The ends were cut back, 2 bases at V and 16 bases at J, with 9 bases in the middle. CDR1 and CDR2 from the germline V gene are MGHRA and YSYEKL. CDR3 amino acids: CASSQTHELHF. In DNA form, the CDR3 reads TGCGCCAGCAGCCAAACCCACGAGCTCCACTTT.

To note about this clone: The sample carries other DNA sequences with the same CDR3. The CDR3 here is CASSLEGSSYEQYF. Written as DNA, the CDR3 is TGCGCCAGCAGCTTGGAGGGGTCCTCCTACGAGCAGTACTTC. The chain carries TRBV5-1 and TRBJ2-7, with a possible D match to TRBD1 (5 bases). The CDR3 is made up of 14 amino acids. V dropped 0 bases and J dropped 0 bases, with 7 bases sitting between them. Germline V gene lookup returns CDR1 SGHRS and CDR2 YFSETQ. The variable domain in full, completed from reference TRBV5-1 and TRBJ2-7, reads KAGVTQTPRYLIKTRGQQVTLSCSPISGHRSVSWYQQTPGQGLQFLFEYFSETQRNKGNFPGRFSGRQFSNSRSEMNVSTLELGDSALYLCASSLEGSSYEQYFGPGTRLTVT.

J is TRBJ2-3 and V is TRBV6-2 or TRBV6-3, with D unresolved. The germline V gene encodes CDR1 MNHEY and CDR2 SVGEGT. Trimming pared 4 bases from V and 0 bases from J, leaving 5 bases between. The CDR3 sequence is 13 residues long. CDR3 residues: CASSFISTDTQYF. In DNA form, the CDR3 reads TGTGCCAGCAGTTTTATTAGCACAGATACGCAGTATTTT.

The J gene is TRBJ2-5, the V gene TRBV30; weak D call: TRBD1 (6 bases). The CDR3 is made up of 13 amino acids. CDR1 is GTSNPN and CDR2 is SVGIG in the germline V gene (reference sequence). V was cut by 3 bases and J by 1 base, with 9 bases left in between. CDR3 DNA: TGTGCCTGGAGGTTAGGGGGCCAAGAGACCCAGTACTTC. Protein: CAWRLGGQETQYF.